One and the same sample provided the 31 T cell receptor beta chains below, sequenced in a study of T-cell reconstitution after alpha-beta-depleted transplantation in children. Using unique molecular identifiers, the investigators prepared the TCRbeta library. TCRdb reanalysed the PCR reads using MiXCR and keeps one entry per CDR3 protein. The sample lists about 540,000 distinct CDR3 sequences; about 16% were seen once. The sequenced sample was PBMCs from the stem cell graft donor, obtained from the stem cell graft. All receptors derive from a human donor who donated a stem cell graft to a child with acute lymphoblastic leukemia.

The V and J genes are TRBV5-1 and TRBJ1-2; perhaps TRBD1 as D (6 bases). The CDR3 extends over 14 amino acids. Trimming removed 4 bases from V and 5 bases from J, with 15 bases in between. Germline CDR1 is SGHRS and CDR2 is YFSETQ. The CDR3 is CASSEAGDAYGYTF. The CDR3 nucleotides read TGCGCCAGCAGCGAAGCAGGGGACGCTTATGGCTACACCTTC.

The chain has TRBV9 and TRBJ2-1; a possible D gene is TRBD2 (5 bases). The CDR3 extends over 15 amino acids. Trimming removed 0 bases at V and 3 bases at J, with 10 bases between. Germline-derived CDR1 and CDR2 are SGDLS and YYNGEE. The chain's CDR3 is CASSVDSGLYNEQFF. CDR3 nucleotide sequence: TGTGCCAGCAGCGTAGACAGCGGCCTCTACAATGAGCAGTTCTTC.

This clonotype was seen more than once but under ten times. The chain is built from TRBV7-3 and TRBJ1-5, with D maybe TRBD1 (6 bases). Germline-derived CDR1 and CDR2 are SGHTA and FQGTGA. CDR3 size: 16 residues. The V and J ends lost 3 bases and 3 bases respectively, with 15 bases between them. CDR3 amino acids: CASSLGNRQDNQPQHF. The CDR3 region has the DNA TGTGCCAGCAGCTTGGGGAATCGACAGGACAATCAGCCCCAGCATTTT. The whole variable domain, filled in from reference TRBV7-3 and TRBJ1-5, reads GAGVSQTPSNKVTEKGKYVELRCDPISGHTALYWYRQSLGQGPEFLIYFQGTGAADDSGLPNDRFFAVRPEGSVSTLKIQRTERGDSAVYLCASSLGNRQDNQPQHFGDGTRLSIL.

The chain couples TRBV5-1 to TRBJ2-3; 9 positions agree with TRBD1. This CDR3 comprises 17 residues. The germline V gene encodes CDR1 SGHRS and CDR2 YFSETQ. After removal of 4 bases from V and 1 base from J, the junction contained 10 bases not matched to a gene. DNA for the CDR3: TGCGCCAGCAGCCTACGACCGACAGGGGGAGGCACAGATACGCAGTATTTT. As protein: CASSLRPTGGGTDTQYF.

This clonotype was found many times. The V gene is TRBV12-3 or TRBV12-4, the J gene TRBJ1-5; D is unclear. With 5 bases removed from V and 7 bases from J, the gap between germline ends came to 12 bases. There are 13 residues in the CDR3. The CDR3 is CASSAMTRQPQHF. The CDR3 DNA sequence: TGTGCCAGCAGTGCCATGACCCGACAGCCCCAGCATTTT.

This clonotype has more than one count but fewer than ten. This chain uses TRBV6-5 with TRBJ2-7; 10 bases match TRBD1. The CDR3 length is 15 residues. Trimming took 6 bases from V and 4 from J; bases not matched to a gene: 9. Germline V gives CDR1 MNHEY, CDR2 SVGAGI. The CDR3 nucleotides read TGTGCCAGCAGCCGCATTCCGGGACAGGGGTACGAGCAGTACTTC. Its protein is CASSRIPGQGYEQYF.

This clonotype has at least ten counts. This chain uses TRBV7-9 with TRBJ1-5; D not resolved. CDR1 is SEHNR, CDR2 FQNEAQ, per germline (reference sequence). The V gene lost 5 bases and the J gene lost 1 base, with 6 bases spanning the gap. The CDR3 spans 13 residues. CDR3 nucleotides: TGTGCCAGCAGCATCGACAGCAATCAGCCCCAGCATTTT. The encoded protein is CASSIDSNQPQHF.

This clonotype was detected only a few times. V and J are TRBV27 and TRBJ1-6; D is ambiguous. The CDR3 runs 15 residues. V lost 2 bases and J 1 base, leaving 6 bases between the germline ends. Germline V gene lookup returns CDR1 MNHEY and CDR2 SMNVEV (reference sequence). In DNA form, the CDR3 reads TGTGCCAGCAGTTTAATGGGGTCCTATAATTCACCCCTCCACTTT. Translated, it gives CASSLMGSYNSPLHF.

The chain uses TRBV30 and TRBJ1-5; D gene ambiguous. CDR3 length: 13 residues. In germline, CDR1 is GTSNPN, CDR2 SVGIG (reference sequence). Between the trimmed V and J ends, which lost 0 bases and 4 bases, there was a span of 7 bases. CDR3: CAWSVEVNQPQHF. In DNA, the CDR3 is TGTGCCTGGAGTGTGGAAGTAAATCAGCCCCAGCATTTT.

V usage is TRBV29-1 and J usage is TRBJ2-7; TRBD1 matches 7 bases. The CDR3 runs to 14 residues. V was clipped by 2 bases and J by 1 base; unmatched bases: 5. Germline loops: CDR1 SQVTM, CDR2 ANQGSEA. The CDR3 DNA follows: TGCAGCGTTGAACTCCGGGACAGTTCCTACGAGCAGTACTTC. Translated, it gives CSVELRDSSYEQYF.

This clonotype was observed a handful of times. The chain recombines TRBV6-5 with TRBJ1-5; D not resolved. The CDR3 contains 14 residues. Between the trimmed V and J ends, which lost 3 bases and 1 base, there was a span of 7 bases. Germline V CDR1 and CDR2: MNHEY, SVGAGI. The CDR3 spells CASSYSWSNQPQHF. CDR3 nucleotides: TGTGCCAGCAGTTATTCCTGGAGCAATCAGCCCCAGCATTTT.

The V gene is TRBV12-3 or TRBV12-4, the J gene TRBJ2-1, with D tentatively TRBD1 (5 bases). The CDR3 is 17 residues long. With 3 bases removed from V and 5 bases from J, the gap between germline ends came to 20 bases. The CDR3 DNA sequence: TGTGCCAGCAGTTTCCCGGCAGGGATGCTGAGGAACAATGAGCAGTTCTTC. Protein sequence: CASSFPAGMLRNNEQFF.

This clonotype was seen only a few times. CDR3 nucleotide sequence: TGTGCCAGCAGCTCTAATTTCCAGGGGAAAGAGACCCAGTACTTC. It is translated as CASSSNFQGKETQYF. The chain couples TRBV11-2 to TRBJ2-5, with a tentative D call TRBD1 (6 bases). The germline V gene encodes CDR1 SGHAT and CDR2 FQNNGV. Trimming cost V 4 bases and J 3 bases, with 15 bases left between them. This CDR3 spans 15 amino acids.

This clonotype was detected ten times or more. The chain recombines TRBV10-3 with TRBJ1-1; perhaps TRBD1 as D (5 bases). The CDR3 totals 13 residues. The V gene lost 0 bases and the J gene lost 11 bases, with 13 bases spanning the gap. The germline gives CDR1 ENHRY, CDR2 SYGVKD. CDR3 in amino acids: CAISESEGGVAFF. CDR3 in DNA: TGTGCCATCAGTGAGTCGGAGGGAGGGGTCGCTTTCTTT.

This clonotype came up a few times. V usage is TRBV20-1 and J usage is TRBJ2-3; TRBD2 matches 14 bases. With V trimmed by 4 bases and J by 6 bases, 6 bases remained unmatched. The CDR3 has 15 residues. Germline V lookup: CDR1 DFQATT, CDR2 SNEGSKA (reference sequence). CDR3 DNA sequence: TGCAGTGCTAACCGACTAGCGGGAGGGAGGGATACGCAGTATTTT. As protein: CSANRLAGGRDTQYF.

Only a few counts were recorded for this clonotype. V is TRBV20-1 and J is TRBJ2-7; TRBD1 is a possible D gene (5 bases). This CDR3 has 12 amino acids. Germline CDR1 DFQATT, CDR2 SNEGSKA (reference sequence). Trimming cost V 6 bases and J 3 bases, with 12 bases left between them. CDR3 protein: CSAQVVGYEQYF. The DNA of the CDR3 is TGCAGTGCACAGGTGGTGGGCTACGAGCAGTACTTC.

This sequence joins TRBV10-2 and TRBJ1-6; TRBD1 matches at 8 bases. This CDR3 region has 14 residues. V gave up 4 bases and J gave up 10 bases; unmatched junction bases: 6. Germline V lookup: CDR1 WSHSY, CDR2 SAAADI. The CDR3 region has the DNA TGCGCCAGCAGTGTGCAGGGGGCTAAGTCACCCCTCCACTTT. Its translation: CASSVQGAKSPLHF.

The CDR3 is CASSFWGPGQGLWYGYTF. CDR3 in DNA: TGTGCCAGCAGTTTTTGGGGGCCGGGACAGGGTCTATGGTATGGCTACACCTTC. The V gene is TRBV12-3 or TRBV12-4, the J gene TRBJ1-2, with 9 bases lining up with TRBD1. The ends lost 3 bases at V and 5 bases at J; junction bases unmatched: 16. The CDR3 is 18 amino acids.

This clonotype was seen only a few times. The V and J genes are TRBV7-9 and TRBJ2-7; D is possibly TRBD2 (6 bases). CDR3 length: 14 residues. The germline V gene encodes CDR1 SEHNR and CDR2 FQNEAQ (reference sequence). V was clipped by 5 bases and J by 4 bases, with 15 bases between them. The CDR3 DNA reads as TGTGCCAGCAGCCCCGGCGGGCGGGAATACGAGCAGTACTTC. Translated: CASSPGGREYEQYF.

This clonotype was recorded a few times. This sequence joins TRBV15 and TRBJ2-1; the match to TRBD1 covers 7 bases. The junction had 1 base not matched to a gene; V was cut back by 5 bases and J by 3 bases. Germline V gene data show CDR1 as LNHNV and CDR2 as YYDKDF (reference sequence). CDR3 size: 13 residues. In DNA form, the CDR3 reads TGTGCCACCAGCTGGGACAGCTACAATGAGCAGTTCTTC. Its protein is CATSWDSYNEQFF.

The rearrangement joins TRBV12-3 or TRBV12-4 to TRBJ1-5; D unclear. The V and J ends lost 2 bases and 2 bases respectively, with 4 bases between them. The CDR3 sequence is 13 residues long. The CDR3 bases are TGTGCCAGCAGTTTAAATGGCAATCAGCCCCAGCATTTT. Protein: CASSLNGNQPQHF.

The gene calls are TRBV27 and TRBJ2-5; maybe TRBD1 (6 bases). CDR1 and CDR2 from the germline V gene are MNHEY and SMNVEV (reference sequence). The V end lost 5 bases, the J end lost 7 bases, and 17 bases lay between the germline ends. The length of the CDR3 is 14 residues. Written as DNA, the CDR3 is TGTGCCAGCAGTCCGACACAGGGTGGTGGGACCCAGTACTTC. Protein product: CASSPTQGGGTQYF.

This clonotype was seen a handful of times. The rearrangement uses TRBV4-1 and TRBJ2-1; 8 nucleotides line up with TRBD2. CDR3 length equals 16 residues. Germline V lookup: CDR1 MGHRA, CDR2 YSYEKL. V gave up 1 base and J gave up 10 bases; unmatched junction bases: 12. The CDR3 is CASSQVPSGSLSEQFF. CDR3 DNA: TGCGCCAGCAGCCAAGTCCCTAGCGGGTCCCTAAGCGAGCAGTTCTTC.

The CDR3 DNA reads TGCGCCAGCAGCCAAGATAGACATAGCGGGTACAATGAGCAGTTCTTC. Translating gives CASSQDRHSGYNEQFF. The chain joins TRBV4-1 to TRBJ2-1, with 7 bases aligning to TRBD2. Germline CDR1 MGHRA, CDR2 YSYEKL. The V gene end was trimmed by 0 bases and the J gene end by 4 bases; junction bases not matched to a gene: 6. The CDR3 spans 16 residues.

The V and J genes are TRBV7-9 and TRBJ2-1, with TRBD2 identical over 10 bases. The CDR3 has 15 residues. Looked up from germline, CDR1 is SEHNR and CDR2 is FQNEAQ (reference sequence). The junction had 3 bases not matched to a gene; V was cut back by 1 base and J by 6 bases. The CDR3 DNA follows: TGTGCCAGCAGCTTAGTCCCTAGCGGGAGCAATGAGCAGTTCTTC. It translates to CASSLVPSGSNEQFF.

This chain links TRBV6-1 with TRBJ2-7, with D possibly matching TRBD2 (5 bases). The CDR3 sequence is 14 residues long. Germline CDR1 and CDR2: MNHNS and SASEGT. The ends were cut back, 4 bases at V and 3 bases at J, with 13 bases in the middle. The CDR3 DNA sequence: TGTGCCAGCAGTGTCCGGGATTTTGGCTACGAGCAGTACTTC. It specifies CASSVRDFGYEQYF.

As regards this clonotype: Its ends do not fully match the called genes, so a read error is possible. The gene calls are TRBV29-1 and TRBJ1-5, with unresolved D. The CDR3 totals 13 residues. Germline values: CDR1 SQVTM, CDR2 ANQGSEA. The CDR3 bases are TGCGGCGTTGCCCTAAATAGCAATCAGCCCCAGCATTTT. Its translation is CGVALNSNQPQHF. The full variable domain, its missing parts supplied by reference TRBV29-1 and TRBJ1-5, is SAVISQKPSRDICQRGTSLTIQCQVDSQVTMMFWYRQQPGQSLTLIATANQGSEATYESGFVIDKFPISRPNLTFSTLTVSNMSPEDSSIYLCGVALNSNQPQHFGDGTRLSIL.

There are a few counts of this clonotype. The rearrangement links TRBV20-1 to TRBJ1-1; 10 nucleotides agree with TRBD1. Germline lookup yields CDR1 DFQATT and CDR2 SNEGSKA (reference sequence). The CDR3 has 13 residues. CDR3 DNA sequence: TGCACCACCGAGGACAGGGGGAGCACTGAAGCTTTCTTT. As protein: CTTEDRGSTEAFF.

This clonotype was picked up a small number of times. The rearrangement uses TRBV4-1 and TRBJ2-7; the D gene is possibly TRBD1 (5 bases). The CDR3 is made up of 15 amino acids. V lost 1 base, J lost 5 bases, and 15 bases lay in between. Germline V gene data show CDR1 as MGHRA and CDR2 as YSYEKL. In DNA form, the CDR3 reads TGCGCCAGCAGCCAAGTCCCAGGGAATGGAAACGAGCAGTACTTC. Translation: CASSQVPGNGNEQYF.

V and J are TRBV12-3 or TRBV12-4 and TRBJ2-3; D unresolved. Trimming left V 7 bases short and J 3 bases short, with 11 bases between. CDR3 size: 13 residues. The DNA for the CDR3 is TGTGCCAGCACCCCGTGGGTTACAGATACGCAGTATTTT. Translated, it gives CASTPWVTDTQYF.

This clonotype showed up many times. The chain recombines TRBV29-1 with TRBJ2-3; D not certain. This CDR3 is 12 amino acids long. Trimming pared 4 bases from V and 6 bases from J, leaving 11 bases between. The germline V gene encodes CDR1 SQVTM and CDR2 ANQGSEA. Here the CDR3 reads CSVVVRQDTQYF. In nucleotides, the CDR3 is TGCAGCGTTGTTGTTCGTCAGGATACGCAGTATTTT.